A selection of T cell receptor beta chains follows, all from one sample in a study of early T cells in non-severe SARS-CoV-2 infection. TCRdb reprocessed the 5' RACE reads via MiXCR and lists one record per CDR3 protein. The sample includes approximately 49,000 distinct CDR3 sequences, 12% of them seen just once. The sample comprised whole blood. These receptors all stem from an adult who was a healthcare worker with PCR-confirmed SARS-CoV-2 infection or an uninfected control (not recorded which). The CDR3 runs from the conserved cysteine through the conserved F or W. A D gene is named only where the DNA matches it firmly. Some rows have no size entry. The others give once, few or many, or a class for an expanded clone.

>NA|TRBV27|many|TRBJ2-7
TGTGCCAGCAGTTTTTGGAACGGTTACTACGAGCAGTACTTC
CASSFWNGYYEQYF
>NA|TRBV4-1|many|TRBJ1-4
TGCGCCAGCAGCCAGTGGCAGCGCACTAATGAAAAACTGTTTTTT
CASSQWQRTNEKLFF
>TRBD1|TRBV29-1|few|TRBJ1-1
TGCAGCGTTGGGGGGACAGGCTCGCCTTTCTTT
CSVGGTGSPFF
>TRBD1|TRBV6-1|NA|TRBJ1-2
TGTGCCAGCAGTGAAATCGGACAGGGAAGGGGCTACACCTTC
CASSEIGQGRGYTF
>NA|TRBV7-2|many|TRBJ2-5
TGTGCCAGCAGCTTAGCGGGGGCCAAACAAGAGACCCAGTACTTC
CASSLAGAKQETQYF
>NA|TRBV20-1|few|TRBJ2-7
TGCAGTGCTATCTCGCAGGGTGACTACGAGCAGTACTTC
CSAISQGDYEQYF
>TRBD1|TRBV27|many|TRBJ2-2
TGTGCCAGCAGTCCACTCGACAGGGGAGACACCGGGGAGCTGTTTTTT
CASSPLDRGDTGELFF
>NA|TRBV5-1|NA|TRBJ1-2
TGCGCCAGCAGCTGGCCGGGGAACTATGGCTACACCTTC
CASSWPGNYGYTF
>TRBD1|TRBV5-1|NA|TRBJ1-1
TGCGCCAGCAGCGTAGGACAGGGAGGAGACACTGAAGCTTTCTTT
CASSVGQGGDTEAFF
>NA|TRBV11-2|NA|TRBJ2-2
TGTGCCAGCAGCTTAGCAGCCACCGGGGAGCTGTTTTTT
CASSLAATGELFF
>NA|TRBV11-2|NA|TRBJ2-5
TGTGCCAGCAGCCGCGGGGGCGTAGAGACCCAGTACTTC
CASSRGGVETQYF
>NA|TRBV6-5|many|TRBJ2-1
TGTGCCAGCAGAACCGGCCTAGCGTCCATTTCCAATGAGCAGTTCTTC
CASRTGLASISNEQFF
>NA|TRBV6-5|many|TRBJ1-5
TGTGCCAGCAGGAACAGGGCCTATAGCAATCAGCCCCAGCATTTT
CASRNRAYSNQPQHF
>TRBD1|TRBV6-6|few|TRBJ2-2
TGTGCCAGCAGTACGCCCGGGACAGAGACCGGGGAGCTGTTTTTT
CASSTPGTETGELFF
>TRBD2|TRBV2|NA|TRBJ2-3
TGTACCAGCAGTGGGACTAGCGGGGACACAGATACGCAGTATTTT
CTSSGTSGDTDTQYF
>NA|TRBV12-3/TRBV12-4|few|TRBJ1-5
TGTGCCAGCGGAAGAAATCAGCCCCAGCATTTT
CASGRNQPQHF
>NA|TRBV29-1|many|TRBJ1-1
TGCAGCGTTTATGACACTGAAGCTTTCTTT
CSVYDTEAFF
>TRBD2|TRBV6-6|many|TRBJ2-3
TGTGCCAGCAGTTACTCGAGCGGGAGGGCCGGGGGCAGCACAGATACGCAGTATTTT
CASSYSSGRAGGSTDTQYF
>TRBD1|TRBV7-2|many|TRBJ2-3
TGTGCCAGCAGCTTACAAGGACAGGCCATCACAGATACGCAGTATTTT
CASSLQGQAITDTQYF
>TRBD2|TRBV2|many|TRBJ2-1
TGTGCCAGCAGTGAAGCACTAGCGGGGAGGGGTGAGCAGTTCTTC
CASSEALAGRGEQFF
>NA|TRBV20-1|few|TRBJ1-2
TGCAGTGTCAGACCAGAGGGGGGAGGCTATGGCTACACCTTC
CSVRPEGGGYGYTF
>NA|TRBV20-1|few|TRBJ2-5
TGCAGTGCCTGCCCCATGTACCGGGAGAATCAAGAGACCCAGTACTTC
CSACPMYRENQETQYF
>NA|TRBV29-1|many|TRBJ2-3
TGCAGCGTTGAGGACGGGTTGAGCACAGATACGCAGTATTTT
CSVEDGLSTDTQYF
>NA|TRBV18|many|TRBJ2-1
TGTGCCAGCTCACTCCTTCCTACCCGCCAATTTAATGAGCAGTTCTTC
CASSLLPTRQFNEQFF
>TRBD1|TRBV9|NA|TRBJ2-1
TGTGCCAGCAGCGTAGCTACAGGACAGGGGTACAATGAGCAGTTCTTC
CASSVATGQGYNEQFF
>TRBD2|TRBV6-5|many|TRBJ2-1
TGTGCCAGCAGTTACGTCGCGGGAGCAGGGAATGAGCAGTTCTTC
CASSYVAGAGNEQFF